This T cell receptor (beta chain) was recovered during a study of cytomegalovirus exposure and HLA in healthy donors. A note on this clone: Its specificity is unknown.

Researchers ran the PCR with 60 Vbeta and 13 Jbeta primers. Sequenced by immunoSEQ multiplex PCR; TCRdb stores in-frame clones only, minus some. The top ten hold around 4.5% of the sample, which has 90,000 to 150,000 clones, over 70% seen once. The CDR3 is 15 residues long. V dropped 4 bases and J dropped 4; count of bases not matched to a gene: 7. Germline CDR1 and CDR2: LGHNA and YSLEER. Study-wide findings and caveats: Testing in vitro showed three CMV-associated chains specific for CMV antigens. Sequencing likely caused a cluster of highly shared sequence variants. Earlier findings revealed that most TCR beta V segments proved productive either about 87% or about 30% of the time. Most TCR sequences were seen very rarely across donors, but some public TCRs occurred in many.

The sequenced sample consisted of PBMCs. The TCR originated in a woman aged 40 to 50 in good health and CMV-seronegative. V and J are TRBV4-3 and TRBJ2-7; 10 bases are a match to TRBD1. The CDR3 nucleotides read TGCGCCAGCAGCCTTCCGGGACAGGGGATTTACGAGCAGTACTTC. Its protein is CASSLPGQGIYEQYF.